This TCR beta chain was identified during a study of T cells in Graves' hyperthyroidism and ophthalmopathy. Study-wide results and caveats: Clonotypes that were expanded in thyroid above 0.001 mostly appeared in blood too.

The CDR3 regions of TCR beta were amplified from RNA transcripts. RT-PCR in the first round (using the HTBI primer set) targeted the TCR CDR3. TCRdb re-derived calls from the multiplex PCR reads in MiXCR, one entry per CDR3 protein. The data show about 360,000 distinct CDR3 sequences, 15% to 17% seen once. This CDR3 spans 13 amino acids. Germline V gives CDR1 KGHDR, CDR2 SFDVKD. Trimming pared 6 bases from V and 2 bases from J, leaving 10 bases between. Pregnant or lactating patients were excluded, as were those with uncontrolled infection or other autoimmune disease. Diagnostic decisions used clinical symptoms, serum thyroxine and TRAb, thyroid ultrasound and orbital computed tomography. The table lists this clonotype with many counts. The antigen is unknown.

This clonotype originated in a young woman with Graves' hyperthyroidism that later progressed to Graves' ophthalmopathy. The chain has TRBV24-1 and TRBJ2-7, with D possibly matching TRBD1 (6 bases). The sample comprised blood. CDR3 coding DNA: TGTGCCACCAGTTTGGGGGACACCTACGAGCAGTACTTC. It encodes CATSLGDTYEQYF.